These T cell receptor beta chains were read from a single sample in a study of shared clonotypes between healthy human individuals. Clones were sequenced by immunoSEQ multiplex PCR, and TCRdb holds only the in-frame ones, with some missing. Here the sample spans 1 million to 1.3 million clones, around three quarters being singletons. What was sequenced was memory CD4+ T cells from PBMCs. All receptors come from a man in his late teens or twenties in good health. Some clones in this sample may be carry-over from other donors' samples. Both conserved end residues are part of each CDR3. A D gene is named only where the DNA matches it firmly. Clone size appears in some rows only: once, few, many, or a class for an expanded clone.

D	J	size	V	DNA	CDR3
TRBD1	TRBJ1-3	-	TRBV10-3	TGTGCCATCAGTGACCGGGGACAGCTTACCGGAAACACCATATATTTT	CAISDRGQLTGNTIYF
-	TRBJ1-2	few	TRBV28	TGTGCCAGCAGTTCGACCGTCCCGGAGGGGTTTAACTATGGCTACACCTTC	CASSSTVPEGFNYGYTF
-	TRBJ2-2	once	TRBV7-3	TGTGCCAGCAGCCTCGGTACCGGGGAGCTGTTTTTT	CASSLGTGELFF
TRBD1	TRBJ2-7	-	TRBV5-1	TGCGCCAGCAGCTCATTACAGGGGGCGCGGGACGAGCAGTACTTC	CASSSLQGARDEQYF
TRBD1	TRBJ1-6	many	TRBV5-4	TGTGCCAGCAGCTACCGGACAGGGCCCAATTCACCCCTCCACTTT	CASSYRTGPNSPLHF
TRBD2	TRBJ2-7	-	TRBV10-3	TGTGCCATCAGTGAGACGCTAGCGGGAGCCTACGAGCAGTACTTC	CAISETLAGAYEQYF
-	TRBJ2-5	few	TRBV15	TGTGCCACCAGCAGAGGAGGGCAGGGGGAGACCCAGTACTTC	CATSRGGQGETQYF
-	TRBJ2-3	-	TRBV11-2	TGTGCCAGCCTCACGACAGGTTCAGATACGCAGTATTTT	CASLTTGSDTQYF
-	TRBJ1-1	many	TRBV29-1	TGCAGCGTTTCGACGGATTACACTGAAGCTTTCTTT	CSVSTDYTEAFF
-	TRBJ2-5	-	TRBV7-9	TGTGCCAGCAGCTTTGCTTGGGAGACCCAGTACTTC	CASSFAWETQYF
-	TRBJ2-5	-	TRBV30	TGTGCCTGGAGTTTGGCCCAAGAGACCCAGTACTTC	CAWSLAQETQYF
-	TRBJ2-1	few	TRBV30	TGTGCCTGGGACTCCTACAATGAGCAGTTCTTC	CAWDSYNEQFF
-	TRBJ2-1	once	TRBV6-6	TGTGCCAGCAGTTACTCGCCAGGCCGGGGGTACAATGAGCAGTTCTTC	CASSYSPGRGYNEQFF
-	TRBJ2-1	-	TRBV10-3	TGTGCCATCAGTGAGCCATCAAAACACAATGAGCAGTTCTTC	CAISEPSKHNEQFF
TRBD2	TRBJ2-7	once	TRBV5-1	TGCGCCAGCAGCCGCCAGATAAAGACCAGCGGGACCCACGAGCAGTACTTC	CASSRQIKTSGTHEQYF
-	TRBJ1-2	-	TRBV28	TGTGCCAGCACCCGTGGGACACATGGCTACACCTTC	CASTRGTHGYTF
TRBD1	TRBJ2-7	-	TRBV4-1	TGCGCCAGCAGCCAGGAGACAGGGCGTCGCCGGCAGTACTTC	CASSQETGRRRQYF
-	TRBJ2-5	-	TRBV5-1	TGCGCCAGCTTTGAAAATCCATCGTCCGAGACCCAGTACTTC	CASFENPSSETQYF
TRBD1	TRBJ1-2	-	TRBV28	TGTGCCAGCAGTTTTAGTAGGGTCAGGGGGCCTCCTCGGCTCGGCTACACCTTC	CASSFSRVRGPPRLGYTF
-	TRBJ2-2	-	TRBV14	TGTGCCAGCAGCCAAGTTCGCACCGGGGAGCTGTTTTTT	CASSQVRTGELFF
-	TRBJ1-4	-	TRBV5-1	TGCGCCAGCAGCTTGGCGGGGGCTAATGAAAAACTGTTTTTT	CASSLAGANEKLFF
-	TRBJ2-7	-	TRBV28	TGTGCCAGCAGTTACGACAGAGAGCGCTCCTACGAGCAGTACTTC	CASSYDRERSYEQYF
-	TRBJ2-2	few	TRBV11-2	TGTGCCAGCAGCTTCACTAGTTCCGCCGGGGAGCTGTTTTTT	CASSFTSSAGELFF
-	TRBJ1-1	-	TRBV7-7	TGTGCCAGCAGCTTAGCCTCGGGGACTGAAGCTTTCTTT	CASSLASGTEAFF
-	TRBJ1-2	-	TRBV28	TGTGCCAGCAGTTTGGCCAGATACTATGGCTACACCTTC	CASSLARYYGYTF